The clone carrying this T cell receptor beta chain was seen more than once but under ten times. The record originates from a study of Graves' ophthalmopathy and Graves' hyperthyroidism. CDR3 regions of TCR beta were amplified from RNA transcripts. In the first round, RT-PCR was carried out with HTBI primers, and a multiplex PCR formed the second round. TCRdb reprocessed the multiplex PCR reads with MiXCR, giving one entry per CDR3 protein. This sample carries 680,000 or so distinct CDR3 sequences, roughly 20% of them seen once, and the ten largest clones take 7.1%. The germline gives CDR1 ENHRY, CDR2 SYGVKD. V lost 0 bases and J lost 5; bases outside the gene matches: 7. This CDR3 is built from 16 residues.

This chain connects TRBV10-3 to TRBJ2-5; TRBD2 agrees at 9 bases. The TCR was taken from a woman aged 18-29 years with stable Graves' hyperthyroidism. Some clones in this sample may be carry-over from other donors' samples. The source material was peripheral blood. In DNA form, the CDR3 reads TGTGCCATCAGTGAGTCCCGAGCGGGGGGACACGAGACCCAGTACTTC. Its translation: CAISESRAGGHETQYF.